Below, 32 T cell receptor beta chains from the same sample are listed, as sequenced in a study of T cells in Graves' hyperthyroidism and ophthalmopathy. Researchers took RNA transcripts and amplified the TCR beta CDR3 regions from them. A first-round RT-PCR of the TCR CDR3 used the HTBI primer set. MiXCR was run by TCRdb on the multiplex PCR reads, yielding one entry per CDR3 protein. This table holds almost 350,000 distinct CDR3 sequences, 15% to 20% found once. The source material was blood. These receptors originate from a woman between 40 and 50 years old with Graves' ophthalmopathy.

This clonotype was seen ten or more times. The junction departs from the called germline gene at one end, perhaps through a read error. This chain connects TRBV5-1 to TRBJ2-5, with D hard to call. The CDR3 extends over 13 amino acids. Germline assignment: CDR1 SGHRS and CDR2 YFSETQ. The DNA for the CDR3 is TGTGCCAGCAGCCTTTCCCCTCAAGAGACCCAGTACTTC. Translation gives CASSLSPQETQYF.

This clonotype was seen at least ten times. This rearrangement joins TRBV4-1 to TRBJ1-1; 8 positions match TRBD1. The CDR3 consists of 13 residues. After removal of 3 bases from V and 8 bases from J, the junction contained 5 bases not matched to a gene. Germline values: CDR1 MGHRA, CDR2 YSYEKL. In DNA, the CDR3 is TGCGCCAGCAGCCAGAGACAGGGGACGGAAGCTTTCTTT. It translates to CASSQRQGTEAFF.

The table lists this clonotype with many counts. This chain links TRBV6-5 with TRBJ2-2, with no clear D. The CDR3 loop spans 12 amino acids. Trimming cost V 2 bases and J 7 bases, with 5 bases left between them. Germline lookup yields CDR1 MNHEY and CDR2 SVGAGI. CDR3 coding DNA: TGTGCCAGCAGTTACCATAACGGGGAGCTGTTTTTT. Protein: CASSYHNGELFF.

On this clonotype: The junction and the germline gene differ at one end; a read error may be behind it. The J gene is TRBJ2-4, the V gene TRBV27; possible D gene TRBD2, 5 bases. Germline CDR1 MNHEY, CDR2 SMNVEV (reference sequence). CDR3 length: 14 amino acids. The CDR3, as DNA: TGTGCCAGCAACGGAACGGAGGCCAAAAACATCCAGTACTTC. Protein: CASNGTEAKNIQYF.

This clonotype was recorded at least ten times. This chain uses TRBV6-5 with TRBJ2-7, with unresolved D. Germline V lookup: CDR1 MNHEY, CDR2 SVGAGI. CDR3 size: 15 residues. The V end lost 0 bases, the J end lost 1 base, and 10 bases lay between the germline ends. The CDR3 coding sequence is TGTGCCAGCAGTTACTCGACCGGTTCTTCCTACGAGCAGTACTTC. Its protein product is CASSYSTGSSYEQYF.

This clonotype was detected many times. The rearrangement joins TRBV12-3 or TRBV12-4 to TRBJ1-5; the match to TRBD1 covers 7 bases. Trimming at V came to 5 bases and at J to 5 bases, leaving 6 bases not matched to a gene. CDR3 size: 14 residues. The chain's CDR3 is CASSGDSLYQPQHF. CDR3 in DNA: TGTGCCAGCAGTGGGGACAGTCTTTATCAGCCCCAGCATTTT.

This clonotype was observed many times. The J gene is TRBJ1-1, the V gene TRBV28; 9 bases line up with TRBD1. Trimming at V came to 5 bases and at J to 14 bases, leaving 9 bases not matched to a gene. The CDR3 consists of 12 residues. The germline gives CDR1 MDHEN, CDR2 SYDVKM. CDR3 region: CASSRWTGEDFF. The CDR3 region has the DNA TGTGCCAGCAGTCGATGGACAGGGGAGGACTTCTTT.

This clonotype was detected many times. J is TRBJ2-1 and V is TRBV6-5, with a tentative D call TRBD1 (6 bases). The germline V gene has CDR1 MNHEY and CDR2 SVGAGI. This CDR3 has 15 residues. V lost 5 bases to trimming and J lost 5 bases, with 16 bases between them. This CDR3 is CASSPTGFQNNEQFF. The CDR3, as DNA: TGTGCCAGCAGTCCGACAGGTTTCCAAAACAATGAGCAGTTCTTC.

This clonotype was counted ten times or more. The gene calls are TRBV6-1 and TRBJ1-1, with D unclear. V was shortened by 2 bases and J by 10 bases, with 11 bases between the two germline ends. The germline V gene has CDR1 MNHNS and CDR2 SASEGT. The CDR3 extends over 12 amino acids. The CDR3 is CASSESRYGAFF. The CDR3 coding sequence is TGTGCCAGCAGTGAAAGTAGGTACGGAGCTTTCTTT.

This clonotype was seen ten or more times. The chain joins TRBV20-1 to TRBJ2-5, with D perhaps TRBD2 (6 bases). V gave up 0 bases and J gave up 3 bases, with 14 bases separating them. The germline CDR1 and CDR2 sequences are DFQATT and SNEGSKA (reference sequence). There are 15 residues in the CDR3. As DNA, the CDR3 is TGCAGTGCTAGAGATACTAGCCTCGCGGAAGAGACCCAGTACTTC. Protein product: CSARDTSLAEETQYF.

This clonotype was observed many times. The V gene is TRBV12-3 or TRBV12-4, the J gene TRBJ2-2, with a tentative D call TRBD1 (6 bases). V shed 5 bases and J shed 9 bases, with 13 bases lying between them. The CDR3 contains 13 residues. The CDR3 nucleotides are TGTGCCAGCAGTGAGACAGGCCCCTGGGAGCTGTTTTTT. Amino acids: CASSETGPWELFF.

In this sample, this clonotype turned up many times. The chain joins TRBV6-5 to TRBJ2-7, with 8 bases identical to TRBD2. This CDR3 has 12 residues. The germline V gene has CDR1 MNHEY and CDR2 SVGAGI. V trimming: 7 bases; J trimming: 6 bases; junction bases outside the gene matches: 5. The CDR3 DNA reads TGTGCCAGCACATACGGGACTAGCGAGCAGTACTTC. It yields the protein CASTYGTSEQYF.

Remarks on this clonotype: This sequence may be a read error, since a much larger clone differs from it by one base. The V and J genes are TRBV6-1 and TRBJ2-5; D call uncertain. This CDR3 spans 11 amino acids. Germline V lookup: CDR1 MNHNS, CDR2 SASEGT. V shed 4 bases and J shed 4 bases, with 4 bases lying between them. In DNA, the CDR3 is TGTGCCAGCAGTGCCTCAGAGACCCAGTACTTC. The encoded protein is CASSASETQYF.

This clonotype came up many times. The rearrangement uses TRBV29-1 and TRBJ2-5, with D uncertain. The length of the CDR3 is 12 residues. The ends were cut back, 1 base at V and 0 bases at J, with 3 bases in the middle. Germline assignment: CDR1 SQVTM and CDR2 ANQGSEA. The CDR3 region has the DNA TGCAGCGTTGAAGCGGACCAAGAGACCCAGTACTTC. Amino acids: CSVEADQETQYF.

J is TRBJ2-5 and V is TRBV7-3, with D hard to call. V was trimmed by 3 bases and J by 2 bases, leaving 10 bases between them. From germline, CDR1 is SGHTA and CDR2 FQGTGA. The CDR3 length is 14 residues. CDR3 protein: CASSFGLRQETQYF. DNA of the CDR3: TGTGCCAGCAGCTTCGGCCTGCGGCAAGAGACCCAGTACTTC.

This clonotype was seen repeatedly, ten times or more. The V and J genes are TRBV7-8 and TRBJ2-7; 9 bases align to TRBD1. The germline V gene encodes CDR1 SGHVS and CDR2 FQNEAQ. The ends lost 0 bases at V and 7 bases at J; junction bases unmatched: 7. The CDR3 spans 15 residues. As DNA, the CDR3 is TGTGCCAGCAGCTTAGCCGGGACAGGGCCGGGGGAGCAGTACTTC. Translating it yields CASSLAGTGPGEQYF.

The CDR3 DNA reads as TGTGCCAGCAGCGAACAGGGTCTAGGCTACGAGCAGTACTTC. Protein sequence: CASSEQGLGYEQYF. The V and J genes are TRBV5-6 and TRBJ2-7, with D possibly being TRBD1 (6 bases). The CDR3 length is 14 residues. Trimming removed 4 bases from V and 3 bases from J, with 14 bases in between. Germline V gene sequence: CDR1 SGHDT, CDR2 YYEEEE.

This clonotype has ten or more counts. V usage is TRBV28 and J usage is TRBJ1-2, with TRBD1 matching over 8 bases. CDR3 length equals 16 residues. CDR1 MDHEN and CDR2 SYDVKM come from the germline V gene. The V gene end was trimmed by 4 bases and the J gene end by 4 bases; junction bases not matched to a gene: 11. In DNA, the CDR3 is TGTGCCAGCAGTTATACCCCCGGACAGGGAATCTATGGCTACACCTTC. Protein product: CASSYTPGQGIYGYTF.

This chain joins TRBV20-1 and TRBJ2-7; TRBD1 might be the D (6 bases). The CDR3 contains 15 residues. CDR1 DFQATT and CDR2 SNEGSKA come from the germline V gene (reference sequence). V was shortened by 1 base and J by 4 bases, with 17 bases between the two germline ends. As DNA, the CDR3 is TGCAGTGCTAGAGTTCTCTGGGGGCGAGGGTACGAGCAGTACTTC. Its translation: CSARVLWGRGYEQYF.

This clonotype was recorded at least ten times. This chain connects TRBV2 to TRBJ2-7; tentatively, D is TRBD2 (6 bases). The germline gives CDR1 SNHLY, CDR2 FYNNEI. This CDR3 is 14 amino acids long. The V end lost 4 bases, the J end lost 2 bases, and 12 bases lay between the germline ends. CDR3 sequence: CASSVRGIPYEQYF. The CDR3 nucleotides read TGTGCCAGCAGTGTTCGGGGGATCCCCTACGAGCAGTACTTC.

A few counts support this clonotype. The rearrangement links TRBV14 to TRBJ1-2; D is perhaps TRBD1 (5 bases). CDR3 size: 18 residues. Deletions cut 0 bases from V and 7 bases from J, with 24 bases between. CDR1 is SGHDN and CDR2 is FVKESK in the germline V gene. The CDR3: CASSQDLWSLGPLGGYTF. CDR3 DNA sequence: TGTGCCAGCAGCCAAGATTTATGGTCGTTGGGGCCTCTGGGTGGCTACACCTTC.

This clonotype was seen more than once but under ten times. The V and J genes are TRBV4-1 and TRBJ1-3; D unresolved. V lost 4 bases to trimming and J lost 0 bases, with 10 bases between them. Per the germline V gene, CDR1 is MGHRA and CDR2 is YSYEKL. This CDR3 has 15 amino acids. The DNA for the CDR3 is TGCGCCAGCAGCCTCTCAGAGAGCTCTGGAAACACCATATATTTT. The encoded protein is CASSLSESSGNTIYF.

This clonotype was picked up many times. V gene TRBV12-3 or TRBV12-4 combines with J gene TRBJ2-6; possible D gene TRBD2, 6 bases. The CDR3 sequence is 14 residues long. Trimming removed 5 bases from V and 4 bases from J, with 9 bases in between. The DNA of the CDR3 is TGTGCCAGCAGTGGAGGGTTGGGGGCCAACGTCCTGACTTTC. Its translation: CASSGGLGANVLTF.

This clonotype occurred many times. V is TRBV20-1 and J is TRBJ2-4, with D maybe TRBD2 (7 bases). The V gene lost 4 bases and the J gene lost 4 bases, with 23 bases spanning the gap. The CDR3 is 17 residues long. Germline-derived CDR1 and CDR2 are DFQATT and SNEGSKA (reference sequence). CDR3 bases: TGCAGTGCTAAGGGCGGCGGGAGAGGGGGGCTTAAAAACATTCAGTACTTC. Translating gives CSAKGGGRGGLKNIQYF.

This clonotype was counted ten times or more. This chain connects TRBV19 to TRBJ1-1; D call uncertain. Germline CDR1 LNHDA, CDR2 SQIVND (reference sequence). The CDR3 contains 16 residues. V was trimmed by 7 bases and J by 4 bases, leaving 22 bases between them. The CDR3 loop reads CASIPQVLISGTEAFF. The CDR3 coding sequence is TGTGCCAGTATTCCCCAGGTCCTAATAAGCGGCACTGAAGCTTTCTTT.

This clonotype occurred many times. The chain is built from TRBV4-1 and TRBJ2-5, with no clear D. The germline V gene has CDR1 MGHRA and CDR2 YSYEKL. The CDR3 has 13 amino acids. V was pared by 2 bases and J by 1 base, with 5 bases between. The CDR3 sequence: CASSQFSQETQYF. CDR3 nucleotides: TGCGCCAGCAGCCAATTTAGCCAAGAGACCCAGTACTTC.

In its sample, this clonotype was seen many times. This chain joins TRBV30 and TRBJ1-6; no clear D gene. In germline, CDR1 is GTSNPN, CDR2 SVGIG (reference sequence). Trimming cost V 0 bases and J 0 bases, with 9 bases left between them. The CDR3 loop spans 16 amino acids. CDR3 sequence reads: CAWSVLGSSYNSPLHF. The CDR3 nucleotides read TGTGCCTGGAGTGTACTAGGGTCCTCCTATAATTCACCCCTCCACTTT. The entire variable domain, with the rest obtained from reference TRBV30 and TRBJ1-6, is as follows: SQTIHQWPATLVQPVGSPLSLECTVEGTSNPNLYWYRQAAGRGLQLLFYSVGIGQISSEVPQNLSASRPQDRQFILSSKKLLLSDSGFYLCAWSVLGSSYNSPLHFGNGTRLTVT.

The rearrangement uses TRBV6-1 and TRBJ1-5; D possibly corresponds to TRBD1 (5 bases). In germline, CDR1 is MNHNS, CDR2 SASEGT. This CDR3 region has 15 residues. The V and J ends lost 8 bases and 0 bases respectively, with 14 bases between them. The CDR3 bases are TGTGCCAGCGGGCGGGACCCCGTTAGCAATCAGCCCCAGCATTTT. This sequence encodes CASGRDPVSNQPQHF.

This clonotype came up many times. The chain recombines TRBV10-3 with TRBJ1-6; D is undetermined. The CDR3 extends over 16 amino acids. Germline CDR1 reads ENHRY; CDR2 reads SYGVKD. V dropped 2 bases and J dropped 10 bases, with 18 bases sitting between them. The CDR3 nucleotides read TGTGCCATCAGTGAGGAATCGGTGGCAGTAGGGTCACCCCTCCACTTT. Amino acid sequence: CAISEESVAVGSPLHF.

This clonotype was seen once. The rearrangement uses TRBV15 and TRBJ2-2; 7 nucleotides agree with TRBD2. V lost 0 bases and J lost 6; bases outside the gene matches: 4. Germline CDR1 is LNHNV and CDR2 is YYDKDF (reference sequence). The CDR3 has 15 residues. Here the CDR3 reads CATSRDFRGAGELFF. For the CDR3, the DNA is TGTGCCACCAGCAGAGATTTCCGGGGGGCCGGGGAGCTGTTTTTT. The variable domain in full, completed from reference TRBV15 and TRBJ2-2, reads DAMVIQNPRYQVTQFGKPVTLSCSQTLNHNVMYWYQQKSSQAPKLLFHYYDKDFNNEADTPDNFQSRRPNTSFCFLDIRSPGLGDTAMYLCATSRDFRGAGELFFGEGSRLTVL.

The rearrangement joins TRBV6-1 to TRBJ1-5; D perhaps matches TRBD1 (5 bases). Germline CDR1 MNHNS, CDR2 SASEGT. Between the trimmed V and J ends, which lost 2 bases and 9 bases, there was a span of 17 bases. CDR3 length equals 15 residues. CDR3 protein: CASSENWAGSPPQHF. CDR3 nucleotide sequence: TGTGCCAGCAGTGAAAACTGGGCAGGGTCACCGCCCCAGCATTTT.

As regards this clonotype: This may be a read error, as it is one base from a much larger clone. This chain links TRBV30 with TRBJ1-1; TRBD1 aligns across 10 bases. V lost 8 bases, J lost 0 bases, and 3 bases stayed unmatched. The CDR3 is 13 amino acids. Germline V lookup: CDR1 GTSNPN, CDR2 SVGIG (reference sequence). The chain's CDR3 is CARTGGMNTEAFF. The CDR3 DNA reads TGTGCCAGGACAGGGGGAATGAACACTGAAGCTTTCTTT.